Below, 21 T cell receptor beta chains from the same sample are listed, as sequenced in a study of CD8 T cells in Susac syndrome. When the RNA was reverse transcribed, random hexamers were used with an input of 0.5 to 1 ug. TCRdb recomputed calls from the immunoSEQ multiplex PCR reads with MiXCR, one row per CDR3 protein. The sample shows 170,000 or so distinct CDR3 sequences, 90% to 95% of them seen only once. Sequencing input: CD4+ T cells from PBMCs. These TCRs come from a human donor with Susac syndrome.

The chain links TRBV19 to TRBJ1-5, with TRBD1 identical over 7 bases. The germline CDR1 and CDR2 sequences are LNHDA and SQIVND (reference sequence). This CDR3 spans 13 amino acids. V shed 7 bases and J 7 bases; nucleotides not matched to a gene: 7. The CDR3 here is CASTPDRDQPQHF. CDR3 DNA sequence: TGTGCCAGTACCCCAGACAGGGACCAGCCCCAGCATTTT.

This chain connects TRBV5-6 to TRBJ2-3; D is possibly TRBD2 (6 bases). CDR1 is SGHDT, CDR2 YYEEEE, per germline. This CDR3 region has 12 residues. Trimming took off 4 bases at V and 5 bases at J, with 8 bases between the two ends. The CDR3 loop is CASSPGRDTQYF. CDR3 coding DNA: TGTGCCAGCAGCCCCGGGAGAGATACGCAGTATTTT.

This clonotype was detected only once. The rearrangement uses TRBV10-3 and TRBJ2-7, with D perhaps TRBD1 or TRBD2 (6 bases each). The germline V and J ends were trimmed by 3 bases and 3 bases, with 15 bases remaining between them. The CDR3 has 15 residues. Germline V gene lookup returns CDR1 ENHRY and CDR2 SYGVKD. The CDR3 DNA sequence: TGTGCCATCAGTGAACCCCGAGGGGGGCTCTACGAGCAGTACTTC. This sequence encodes CAISEPRGGLYEQYF.

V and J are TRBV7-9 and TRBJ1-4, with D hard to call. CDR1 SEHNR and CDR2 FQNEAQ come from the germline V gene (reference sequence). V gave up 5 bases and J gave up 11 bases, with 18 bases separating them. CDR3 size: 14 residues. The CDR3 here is CASSLGISARKLFF. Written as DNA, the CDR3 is TGTGCCAGCAGCCTGGGGATCTCGGCCAGGAAACTGTTTTTT.

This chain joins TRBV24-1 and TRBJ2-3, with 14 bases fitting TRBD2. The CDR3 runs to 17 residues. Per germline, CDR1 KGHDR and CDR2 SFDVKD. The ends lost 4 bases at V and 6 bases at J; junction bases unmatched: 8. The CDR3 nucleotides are TGTGCCACCAGTGACCCTGGGACTAGCGGGGGACGGGATACGCAGTATTTT. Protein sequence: CATSDPGTSGGRDTQYF.

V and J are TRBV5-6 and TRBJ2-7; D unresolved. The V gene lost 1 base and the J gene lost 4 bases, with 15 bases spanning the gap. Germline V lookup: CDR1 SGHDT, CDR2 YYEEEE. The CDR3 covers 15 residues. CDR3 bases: TGTGCCAGCAGCTTGATTAGGCCAGTTTCGTACGAGCAGTACTTC. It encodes CASSLIRPVSYEQYF.

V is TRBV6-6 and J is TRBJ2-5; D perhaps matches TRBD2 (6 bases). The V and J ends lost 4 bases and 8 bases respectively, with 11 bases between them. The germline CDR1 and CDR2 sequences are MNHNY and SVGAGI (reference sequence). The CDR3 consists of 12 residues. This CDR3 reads CASSSRRATQYF. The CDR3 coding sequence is TGTGCCAGCAGTTCCCGGAGGGCAACCCAGTACTTC.

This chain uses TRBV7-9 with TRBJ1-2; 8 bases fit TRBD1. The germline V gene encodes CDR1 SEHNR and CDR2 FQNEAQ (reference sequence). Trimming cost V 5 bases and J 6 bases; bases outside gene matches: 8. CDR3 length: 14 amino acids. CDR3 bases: TGTGCCAGCAGCGCACGACAGGGGCCGCATGGCTACACCTTC. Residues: CASSARQGPHGYTF.

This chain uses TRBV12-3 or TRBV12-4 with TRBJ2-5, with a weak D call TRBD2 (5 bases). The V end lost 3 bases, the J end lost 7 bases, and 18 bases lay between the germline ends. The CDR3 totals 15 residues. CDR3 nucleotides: TGTGCCAGCAGTTTTCTTGCAGAGGGAGCCGGGACCCAGTACTTC. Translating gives CASSFLAEGAGTQYF.

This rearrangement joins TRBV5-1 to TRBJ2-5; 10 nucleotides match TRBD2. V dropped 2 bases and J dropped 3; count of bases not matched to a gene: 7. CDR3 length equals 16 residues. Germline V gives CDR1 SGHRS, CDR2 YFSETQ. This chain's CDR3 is CASSFPSGGREETQYF. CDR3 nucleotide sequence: TGCGCCAGCAGCTTTCCTAGCGGGGGCCGGGAAGAGACCCAGTACTTC.

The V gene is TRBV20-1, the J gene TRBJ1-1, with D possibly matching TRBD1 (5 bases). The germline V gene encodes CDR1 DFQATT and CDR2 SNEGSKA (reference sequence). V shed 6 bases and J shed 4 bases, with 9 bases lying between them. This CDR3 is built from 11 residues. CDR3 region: CSAGAVTEAFF. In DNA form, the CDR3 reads TGCAGTGCAGGGGCGGTCACTGAAGCTTTCTTT.

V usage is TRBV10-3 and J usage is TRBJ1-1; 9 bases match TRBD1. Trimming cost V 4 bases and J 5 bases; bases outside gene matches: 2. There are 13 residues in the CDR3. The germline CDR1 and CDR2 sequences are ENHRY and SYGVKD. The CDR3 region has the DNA TGTGCCATCAGTGTCGACAGGGGGACTGAAGCTTTCTTT. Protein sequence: CAISVDRGTEAFF.

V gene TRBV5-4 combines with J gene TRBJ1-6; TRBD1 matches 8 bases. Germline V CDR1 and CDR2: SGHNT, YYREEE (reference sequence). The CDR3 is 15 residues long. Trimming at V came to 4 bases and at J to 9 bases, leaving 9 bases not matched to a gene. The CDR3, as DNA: TGTGCCAGCAGCACCTCCCAGGGGGCGAGTTCACCCCTCCACTTT. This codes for CASSTSQGASSPLHF.

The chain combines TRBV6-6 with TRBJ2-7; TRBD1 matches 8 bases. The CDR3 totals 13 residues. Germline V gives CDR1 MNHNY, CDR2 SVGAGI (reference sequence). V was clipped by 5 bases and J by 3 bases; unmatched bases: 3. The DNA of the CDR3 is TGTGCCAGCAGTCATGGACAGGGCTACGAGCAGTACTTC. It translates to CASSHGQGYEQYF.

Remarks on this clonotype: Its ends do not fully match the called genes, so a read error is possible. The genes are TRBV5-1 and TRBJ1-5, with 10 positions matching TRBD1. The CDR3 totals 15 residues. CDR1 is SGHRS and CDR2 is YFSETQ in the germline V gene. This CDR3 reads CASSLDGQGVQPQHF. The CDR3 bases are TGCGCCAGCAGTTTGGACGGACAGGGGGTCCAGCCCCAGCATTTT.

The CDR3 DNA reads as TGCGCCAGCAGCTTGGAAGGACAGGGTAATTCACCCCTCCACTTT. Translating it yields CASSLEGQGNSPLHF. The chain uses TRBV5-1 and TRBJ1-6, with 8 bases lining up with TRBD1. V dropped 0 bases and J dropped 6; count of bases not matched to a gene: 2. CDR3 size: 15 residues. Germline lookup yields CDR1 SGHRS and CDR2 YFSETQ. Complete variable domain (other parts from reference TRBV5-1 and TRBJ1-6): KAGVTQTPRYLIKTRGQQVTLSCSPISGHRSVSWYQQTPGQGLQFLFEYFSETQRNKGNFPGRFSGRQFSNSRSEMNVSTLELGDSALYLCASSLEGQGNSPLHFGNGTRLTVT.

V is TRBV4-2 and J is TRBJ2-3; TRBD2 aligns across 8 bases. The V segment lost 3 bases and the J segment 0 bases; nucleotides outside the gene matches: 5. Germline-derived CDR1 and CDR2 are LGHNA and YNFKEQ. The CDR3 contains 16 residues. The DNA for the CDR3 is TGTGCCAGCAGCCAGTTCACTAGCGGTAGCACAGATACGCAGTATTTT. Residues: CASSQFTSGSTDTQYF.

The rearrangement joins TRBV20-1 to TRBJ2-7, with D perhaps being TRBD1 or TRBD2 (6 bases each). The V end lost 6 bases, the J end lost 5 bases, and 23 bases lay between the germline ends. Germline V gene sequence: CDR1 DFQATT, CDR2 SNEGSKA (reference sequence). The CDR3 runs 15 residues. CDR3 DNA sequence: TGCAGTGCCCCAAACCACAGAGGGGGGAACAACGAGCAGTACTTC. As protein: CSAPNHRGGNNEQYF.

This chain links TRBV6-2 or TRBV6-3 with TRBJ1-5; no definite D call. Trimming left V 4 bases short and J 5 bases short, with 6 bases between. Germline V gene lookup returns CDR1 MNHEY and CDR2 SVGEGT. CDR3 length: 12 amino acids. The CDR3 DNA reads TGTGCCAGCAGTTGGAGTGATCAGCCCCAGCATTTT. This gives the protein CASSWSDQPQHF.

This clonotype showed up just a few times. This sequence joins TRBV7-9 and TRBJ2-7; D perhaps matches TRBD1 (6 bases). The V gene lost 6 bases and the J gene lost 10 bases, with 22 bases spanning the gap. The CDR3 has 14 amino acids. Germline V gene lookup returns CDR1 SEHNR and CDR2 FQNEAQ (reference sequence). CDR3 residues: CASRLDAGRGLQYF. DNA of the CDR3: TGTGCCAGCAGGCTGGACGCGGGCAGGGGCCTACAGTACTTC.

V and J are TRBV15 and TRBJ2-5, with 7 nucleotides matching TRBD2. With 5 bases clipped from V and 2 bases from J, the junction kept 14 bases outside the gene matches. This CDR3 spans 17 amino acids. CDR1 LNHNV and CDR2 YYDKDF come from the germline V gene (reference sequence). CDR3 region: CATSAGAGREGQETQYF. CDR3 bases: TGTGCCACCAGCGCCGGGGCTGGTAGGGAGGGGCAAGAGACCCAGTACTTC. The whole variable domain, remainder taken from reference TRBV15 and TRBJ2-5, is DAMVIQNPRYQVTQFGKPVTLSCSQTLNHNVMYWYQQKSSQAPKLLFHYYDKDFNNEADTPDNFQSRRPNTSFCFLDIRSPGLGDTAMYLCATSAGAGREGQETQYFGPGTRLLVL.